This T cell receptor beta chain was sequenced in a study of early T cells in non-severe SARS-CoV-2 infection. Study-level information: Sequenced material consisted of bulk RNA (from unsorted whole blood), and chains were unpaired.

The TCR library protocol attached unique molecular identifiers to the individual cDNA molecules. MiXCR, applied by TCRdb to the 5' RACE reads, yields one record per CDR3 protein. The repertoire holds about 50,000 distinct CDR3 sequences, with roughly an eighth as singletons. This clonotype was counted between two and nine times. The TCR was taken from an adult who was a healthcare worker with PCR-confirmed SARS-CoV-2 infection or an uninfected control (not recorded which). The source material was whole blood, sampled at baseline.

CDR3 residues: CASSQDYSGSFRQQDEQYF. CDR3 DNA: TGCGCCAGCAGCCAAGATTATAGCGGGAGTTTCCGCCAACAAGACGAGCAGTACTTC. The gene calls are TRBV4-3 and TRBJ2-7; TRBD2 agrees at 9 bases. Germline trimming cut 0 bases from V and 5 bases from J; bases unmatched to any gene: 17. This CDR3 has 19 amino acids. Germline V gene data show CDR1 as LGHNA and CDR2 as YSLEER.